This T cell receptor beta chain was obtained from a study of metastatic and nonmetastatic thyroid tumors. On the study more broadly: Repertoires of blood and of tissue (tumor or nodule) from malignant and benign thyroid patients were compared.

CDR1 is MNHNS and CDR2 is SASEGT in the germline V gene. Trimming took off 5 bases at V and 0 bases at J, with 10 bases between the two ends. CDR3 length: 14 amino acids. Study conclusions and caveats: According to reports, the diversity of TCR beta was significantly higher in malignant thyroid tumors than in benign nodules, and this held in both blood and tumor samples.

Every patient was untreated before thyroid surgery. Notes on this clone: Its antigen is unknown.

Original handling: What underpinned the distant-metastasis classifier for papillary thyroid cancer was the set of CDR3 differences across clinicopathological groups. MiXCR re-clonotyped the PCR reads for TCRdb. TCRdb assigned the V and J calls; the authors' analysis was not used. This table has thousands of clones, approximately 30% appearing once. Sequenced material: adjacent normal tissue. The sequence was collected from a female donor with papillary thyroid cancer or a benign thyroid nodule (not recorded which). Some clones in this sample may be carry-over from other donors' samples. The chain uses TRBV6-1 and TRBJ1-1; D not certain. The chain's CDR3 is CASSLEGLNTEAFF. For the CDR3, the DNA is TGTGCCAGCAGTCTCGAGGGTCTGAACACTGAAGCTTTCTTT.